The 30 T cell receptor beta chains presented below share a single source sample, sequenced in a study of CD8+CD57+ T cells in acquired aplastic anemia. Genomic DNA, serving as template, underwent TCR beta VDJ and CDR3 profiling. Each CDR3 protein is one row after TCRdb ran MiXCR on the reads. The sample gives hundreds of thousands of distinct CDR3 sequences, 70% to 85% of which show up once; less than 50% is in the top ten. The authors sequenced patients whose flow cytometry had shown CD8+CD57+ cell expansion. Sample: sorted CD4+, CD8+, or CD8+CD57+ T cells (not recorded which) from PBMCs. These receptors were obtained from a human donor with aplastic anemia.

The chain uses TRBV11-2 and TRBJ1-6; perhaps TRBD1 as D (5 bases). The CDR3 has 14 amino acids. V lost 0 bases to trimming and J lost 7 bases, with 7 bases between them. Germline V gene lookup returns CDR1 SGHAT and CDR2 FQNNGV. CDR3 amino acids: CASSLDDRNSPLHF. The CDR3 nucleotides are TGTGCCAGCAGCTTAGATGACAGAAATTCACCCCTCCACTTT.

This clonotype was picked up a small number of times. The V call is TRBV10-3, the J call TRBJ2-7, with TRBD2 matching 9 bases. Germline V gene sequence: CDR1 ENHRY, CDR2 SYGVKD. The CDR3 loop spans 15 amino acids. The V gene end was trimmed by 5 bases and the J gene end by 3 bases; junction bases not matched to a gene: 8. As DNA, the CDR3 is TGTGCCATCAGTTTTGCTAGCGGGATGCGCTACGAGCAGTACTTC. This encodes CAISFASGMRYEQYF.

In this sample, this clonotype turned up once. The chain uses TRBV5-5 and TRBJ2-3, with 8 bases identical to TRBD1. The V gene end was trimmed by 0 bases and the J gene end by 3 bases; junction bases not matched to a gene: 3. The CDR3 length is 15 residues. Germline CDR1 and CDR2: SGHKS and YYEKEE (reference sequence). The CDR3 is CASSLDRGETDTQYF. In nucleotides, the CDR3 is TGTGCCAGCAGCTTGGACAGGGGGGAGACAGATACGCAGTATTTT.

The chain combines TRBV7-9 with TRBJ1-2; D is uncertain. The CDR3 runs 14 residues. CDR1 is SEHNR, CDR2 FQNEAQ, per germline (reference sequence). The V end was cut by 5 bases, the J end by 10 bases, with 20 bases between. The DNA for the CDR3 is TGTGCCAGCAGCCTAGATGTCGGAATTGGTGTCTACACCTTC. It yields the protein CASSLDVGIGVYTF.

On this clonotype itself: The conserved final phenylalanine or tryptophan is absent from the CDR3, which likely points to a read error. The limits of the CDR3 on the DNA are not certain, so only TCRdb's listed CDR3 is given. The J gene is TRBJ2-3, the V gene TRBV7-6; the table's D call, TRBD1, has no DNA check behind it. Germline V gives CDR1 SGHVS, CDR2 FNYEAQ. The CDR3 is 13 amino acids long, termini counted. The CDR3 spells CASSSDRALSPHH.

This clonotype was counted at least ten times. The CDR3 DNA is TGTGCCACCCGGGGGCACACAGATACGCAGTATTTT. It codes for CATRGHTDTQYF. V usage is TRBV27 and J usage is TRBJ2-3; D tentatively fits TRBD1 or TRBD2 (6 bases each). The V gene's germline CDR1 is MNHEY and CDR2 SMNVEV (reference sequence). The CDR3 has 12 residues. Trimming shortened V by 10 bases and J by 2 bases, and 10 bases separated the two germline ends.

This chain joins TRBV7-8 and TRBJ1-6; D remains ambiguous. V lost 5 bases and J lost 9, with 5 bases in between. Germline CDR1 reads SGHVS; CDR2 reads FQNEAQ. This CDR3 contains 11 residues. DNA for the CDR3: TGTGCCAGCAGCCGGAGTTCACCCCTCCACTTT. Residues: CASSRSSPLHF. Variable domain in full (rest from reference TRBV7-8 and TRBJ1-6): GAGVSQSPRYKVAKRGQDVALRCDPISGHVSLFWYQQALGQGPEFLTYFQNEAQLDKSGLPSDRFFAERPEGSVSTLKIQRTQQEDSAVYLCASSRSSPLHFGNGTRLTVT.

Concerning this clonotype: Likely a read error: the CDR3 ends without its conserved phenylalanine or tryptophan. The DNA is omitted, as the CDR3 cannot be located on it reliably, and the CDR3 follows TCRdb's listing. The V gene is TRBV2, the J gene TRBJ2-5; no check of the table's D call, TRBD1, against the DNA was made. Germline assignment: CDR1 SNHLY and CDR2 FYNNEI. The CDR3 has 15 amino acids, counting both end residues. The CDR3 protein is CASSDSGIYEQFLGP.

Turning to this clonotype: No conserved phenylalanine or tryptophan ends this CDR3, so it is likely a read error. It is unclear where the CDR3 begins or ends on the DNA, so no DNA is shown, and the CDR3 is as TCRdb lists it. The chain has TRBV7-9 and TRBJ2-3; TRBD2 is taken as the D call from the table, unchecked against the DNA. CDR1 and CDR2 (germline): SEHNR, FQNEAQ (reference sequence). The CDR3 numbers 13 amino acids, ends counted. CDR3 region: CASRLAGSYRAYV.

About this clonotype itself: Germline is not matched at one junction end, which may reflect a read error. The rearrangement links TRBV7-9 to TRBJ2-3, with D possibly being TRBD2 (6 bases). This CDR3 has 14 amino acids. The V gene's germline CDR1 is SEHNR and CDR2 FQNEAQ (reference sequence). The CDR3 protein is CASSIAEGHGYKFF. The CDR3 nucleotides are TGTGCCAGCAGCATAGCGGAGGGGCATGGCTACAAGTTCTTT.

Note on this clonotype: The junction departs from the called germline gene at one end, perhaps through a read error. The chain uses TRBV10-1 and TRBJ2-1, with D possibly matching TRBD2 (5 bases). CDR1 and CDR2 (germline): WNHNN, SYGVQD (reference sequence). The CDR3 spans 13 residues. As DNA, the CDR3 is TGTGCCAGCAGTGACACTGGGAGCAGTGAGCAGTTCTTC. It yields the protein CASSDTGSSEQFF.

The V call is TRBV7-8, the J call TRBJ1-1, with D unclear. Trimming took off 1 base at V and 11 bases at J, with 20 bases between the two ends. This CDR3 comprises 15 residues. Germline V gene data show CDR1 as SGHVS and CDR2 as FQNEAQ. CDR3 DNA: TGTGCCAGCAGCTTAGAGGGAGGAGCGAATACGCAGGCTTTCTTT. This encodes CASSLEGGANTQAFF.

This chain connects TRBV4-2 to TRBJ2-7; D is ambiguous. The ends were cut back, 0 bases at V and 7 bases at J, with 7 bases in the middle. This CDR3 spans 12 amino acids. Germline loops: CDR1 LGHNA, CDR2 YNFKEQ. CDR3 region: CASSQDKNEQYF. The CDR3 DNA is TGTGCCAGCAGCCAAGATAAGAATGAGCAGTACTTC.

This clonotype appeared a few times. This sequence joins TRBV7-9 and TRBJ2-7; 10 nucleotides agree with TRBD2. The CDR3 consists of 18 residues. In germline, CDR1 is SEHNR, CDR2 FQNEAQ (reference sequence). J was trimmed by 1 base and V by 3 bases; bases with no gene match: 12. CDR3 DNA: TGTGCCAGCAGCTTTCAAAGAAGCGGGGGGGGCGTTTCCTACGAGCAGTACGTC. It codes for CASSFQRSGGGVSYEQYV.

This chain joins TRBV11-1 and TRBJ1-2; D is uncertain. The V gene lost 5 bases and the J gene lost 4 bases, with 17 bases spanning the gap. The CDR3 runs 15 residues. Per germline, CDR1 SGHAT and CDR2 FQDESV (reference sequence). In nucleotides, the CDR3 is TGTGCCAGCAGCCCTGGGTTGGGCGTCCCCTATGGCTACACCTTC. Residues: CASSPGLGVPYGYTF.

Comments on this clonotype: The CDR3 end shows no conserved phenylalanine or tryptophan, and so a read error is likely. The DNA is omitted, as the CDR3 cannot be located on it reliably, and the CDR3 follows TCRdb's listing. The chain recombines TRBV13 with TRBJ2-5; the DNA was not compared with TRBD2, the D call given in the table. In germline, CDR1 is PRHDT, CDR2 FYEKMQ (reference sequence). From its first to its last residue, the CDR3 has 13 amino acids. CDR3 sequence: CASWEGGPETYNV.

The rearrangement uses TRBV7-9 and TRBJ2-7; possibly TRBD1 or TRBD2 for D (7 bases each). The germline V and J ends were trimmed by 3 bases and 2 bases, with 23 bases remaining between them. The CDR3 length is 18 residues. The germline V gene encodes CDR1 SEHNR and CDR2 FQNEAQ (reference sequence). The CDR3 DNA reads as TGTGCCAGCAGCTTTCATCGAAGCGGGACAGCCCTTGCCTACGAGCAGTACGTC. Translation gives CASSFHRSGTALAYEQYV.

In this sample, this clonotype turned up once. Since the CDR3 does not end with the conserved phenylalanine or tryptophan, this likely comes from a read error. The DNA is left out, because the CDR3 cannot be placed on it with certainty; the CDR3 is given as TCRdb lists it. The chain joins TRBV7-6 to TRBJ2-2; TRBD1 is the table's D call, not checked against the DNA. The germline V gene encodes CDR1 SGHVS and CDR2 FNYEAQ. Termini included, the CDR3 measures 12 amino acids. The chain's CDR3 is CASSLVPGDSPL.

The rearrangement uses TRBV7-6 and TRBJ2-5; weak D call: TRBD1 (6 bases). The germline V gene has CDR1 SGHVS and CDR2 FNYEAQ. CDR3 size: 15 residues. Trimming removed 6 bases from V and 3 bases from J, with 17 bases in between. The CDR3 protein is CASSSTDGTKETQYF. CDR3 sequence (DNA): TGTGCCAGCAGTTCAACCGACGGGACAAAAGAGACCCAGTACTTC.

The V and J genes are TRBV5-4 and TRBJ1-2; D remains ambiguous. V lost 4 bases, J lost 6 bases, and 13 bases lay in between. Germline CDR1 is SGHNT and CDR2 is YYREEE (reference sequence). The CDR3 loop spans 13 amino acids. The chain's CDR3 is CASSAGIGNGYTF. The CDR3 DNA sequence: TGTGCCAGCAGCGCGGGGATCGGGAATGGCTACACCTTC.

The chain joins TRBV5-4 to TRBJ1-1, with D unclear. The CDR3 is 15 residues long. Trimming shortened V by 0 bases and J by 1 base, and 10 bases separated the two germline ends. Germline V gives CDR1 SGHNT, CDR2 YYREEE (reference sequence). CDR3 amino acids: CASSLGGSGNTEAFF. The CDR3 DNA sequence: TGTGCCAGCAGCTTGGGTGGGTCAGGGAACACTGAAGCTTTCTTT.

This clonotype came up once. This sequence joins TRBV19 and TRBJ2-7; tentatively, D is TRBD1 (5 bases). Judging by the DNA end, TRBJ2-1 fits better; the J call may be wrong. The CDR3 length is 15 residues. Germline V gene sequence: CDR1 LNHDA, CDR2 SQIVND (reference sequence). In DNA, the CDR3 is TGTGCCAGCAGTTTGGGGCAGGGTACCTACAATGAGCAGTTCTTC. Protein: CASSLGQGTYNEQFF.

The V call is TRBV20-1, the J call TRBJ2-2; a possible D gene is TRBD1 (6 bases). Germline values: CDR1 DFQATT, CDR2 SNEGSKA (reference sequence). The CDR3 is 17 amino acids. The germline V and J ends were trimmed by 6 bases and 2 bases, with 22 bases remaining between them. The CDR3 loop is CSASSEWWTDNTGELFF. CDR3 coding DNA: TGCAGTGCCAGCAGCGAGTGGTGGACAGATAACACCGGGGAGCTGTTTTTT.

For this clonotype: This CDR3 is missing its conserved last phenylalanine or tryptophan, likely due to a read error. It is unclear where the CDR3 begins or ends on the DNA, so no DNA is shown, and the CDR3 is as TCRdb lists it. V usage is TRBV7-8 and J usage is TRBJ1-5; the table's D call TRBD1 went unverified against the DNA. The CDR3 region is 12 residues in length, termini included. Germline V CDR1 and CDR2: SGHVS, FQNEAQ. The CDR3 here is CASSLAGRPETL.

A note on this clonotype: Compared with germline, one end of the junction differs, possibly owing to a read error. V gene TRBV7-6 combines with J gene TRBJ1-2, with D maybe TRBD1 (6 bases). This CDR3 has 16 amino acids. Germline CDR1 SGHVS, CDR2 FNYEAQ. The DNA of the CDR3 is TGTGCCAGCAGCTTAGACAGGGACGGAAAAGTATATGACTACACCTTC. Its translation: CASSLDRDGKVYDYTF.

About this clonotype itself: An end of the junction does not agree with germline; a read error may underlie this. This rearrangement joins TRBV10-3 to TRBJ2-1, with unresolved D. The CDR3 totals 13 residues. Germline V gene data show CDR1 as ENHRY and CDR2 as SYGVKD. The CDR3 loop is CAISGSDYNTQFF. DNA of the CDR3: TGTGCCATCAGTGGGTCAGATTACAATACGCAGTTCTTT.

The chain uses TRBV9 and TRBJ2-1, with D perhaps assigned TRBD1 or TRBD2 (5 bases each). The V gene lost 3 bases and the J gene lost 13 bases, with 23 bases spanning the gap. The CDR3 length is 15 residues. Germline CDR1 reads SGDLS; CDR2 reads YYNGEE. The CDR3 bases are TGTGCCAGCAGCGATGGGACCGCCCGAAATCAGCCCCAGTTCTTC. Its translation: CASSDGTARNQPQFF.

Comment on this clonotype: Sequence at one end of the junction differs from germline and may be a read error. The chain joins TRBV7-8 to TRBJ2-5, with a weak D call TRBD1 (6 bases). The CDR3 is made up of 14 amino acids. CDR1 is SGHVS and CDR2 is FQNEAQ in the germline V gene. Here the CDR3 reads CASSIGGSPDTQYF. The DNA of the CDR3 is TGTGCCAGCAGCATAGGGGGAAGTCCCGATACGCAGTATTTC.

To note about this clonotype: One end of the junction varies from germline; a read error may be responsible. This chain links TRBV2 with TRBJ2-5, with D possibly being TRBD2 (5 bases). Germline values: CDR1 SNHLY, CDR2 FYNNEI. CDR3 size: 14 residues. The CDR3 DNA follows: TGTGCCAGCGTAAAGGGTGCGGACCGGACTGCACCTTTCTTT. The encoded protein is CASVKGADRTAPFF.

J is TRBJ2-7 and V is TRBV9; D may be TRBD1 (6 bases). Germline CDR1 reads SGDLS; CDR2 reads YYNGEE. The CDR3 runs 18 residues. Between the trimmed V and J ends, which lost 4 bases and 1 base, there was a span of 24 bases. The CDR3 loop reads CASSFEPDRTALSYEQYV. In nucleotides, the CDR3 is TGTGCCAGCAGCTTTGAGCCAGACAGGACAGCCCTTTCCTACGAGCAGTACGTC.